The clone carrying this TCR delta chain counts as large. Different DNA sequences within this sample yield the same CDR3. TCRdb redid the clone calls on the reads with CATT. This table holds around 3,300 delta-chain clones, just under 0.3% found once. Germline CDR1 reads GEAIGNYY; CDR2 reads EKD. With V trimmed by 1 base and J by 1 base, 0 bases remained unmatched. The CDR3 consists of 16 residues. These data originate in a study of gamma-delta chains in newborns, infants, children. Looking at the study overall: Microbial exposure reportedly drives polyclonal innate γδ T cell expansion after birth.

The material sequenced was blood. This clonotype was sampled from a child who was a newborn, infant or young child, either healthy, febrile or measles-vaccinated (not recorded which). The V and J genes are TRDV2 and TRDJ3, with 7 bases matching TRDD3. The CDR3, as DNA: TGTGCCTGTGACACTGGGGGATCCTGGGACACCCGACAGATGTTTTTC. It is translated as CACDTGGSWDTRQMFF.